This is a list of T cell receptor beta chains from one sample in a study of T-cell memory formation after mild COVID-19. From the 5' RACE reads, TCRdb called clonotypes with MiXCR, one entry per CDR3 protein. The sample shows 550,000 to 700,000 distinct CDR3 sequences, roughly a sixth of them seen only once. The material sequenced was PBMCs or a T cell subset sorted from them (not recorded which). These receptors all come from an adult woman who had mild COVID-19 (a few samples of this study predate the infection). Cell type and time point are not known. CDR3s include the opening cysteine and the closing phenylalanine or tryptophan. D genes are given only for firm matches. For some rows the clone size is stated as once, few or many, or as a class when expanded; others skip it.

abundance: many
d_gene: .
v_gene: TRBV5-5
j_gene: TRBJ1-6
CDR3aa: CASSFRSNSPLHF
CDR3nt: TGTGCCAGCAGCTTCAGGAGCAATTCACCCCTCCACTTT

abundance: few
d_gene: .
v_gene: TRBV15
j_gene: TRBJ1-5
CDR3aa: CATSRDRGGGQPQHF
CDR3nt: TGTGCCACCAGCAGAGATCGGGGGGGCGGTCAGCCCCAGCATTTT

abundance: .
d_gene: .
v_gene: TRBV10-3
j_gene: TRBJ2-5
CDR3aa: CAISELEGSETQYF
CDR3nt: TGTGCCATCAGTGAGTTGGAGGGTTCGGAGACCCAGTACTTC

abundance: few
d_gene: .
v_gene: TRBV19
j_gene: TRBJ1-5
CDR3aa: CASGGGGWSNQPQHF
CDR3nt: TGTGCCAGTGGGGGGGGAGGATGGAGCAATCAGCCCCAGCATTTT

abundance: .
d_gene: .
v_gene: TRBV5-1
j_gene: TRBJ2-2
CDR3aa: CASSFTESGELFF
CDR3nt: TGCGCCAGCAGCTTTACAGAATCCGGGGAGCTGTTTTTT

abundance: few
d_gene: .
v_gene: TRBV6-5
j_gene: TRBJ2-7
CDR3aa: CASSRHREPYEQYF
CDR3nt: TGTGCCAGTAGCCGTCACAGGGAGCCCTACGAGCAGTACTTC

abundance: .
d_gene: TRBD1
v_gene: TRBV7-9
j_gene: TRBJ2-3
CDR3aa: CASSNRDRGSSDTQYF
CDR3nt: TGTGCCAGCAGCAACCGGGACAGGGGTAGCTCAGATACGCAGTATTTT

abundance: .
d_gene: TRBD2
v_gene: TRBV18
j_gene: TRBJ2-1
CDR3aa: CASSLSGITYNEQFF
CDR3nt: TGTGCCAGCTCACTTAGCGGGATTACCTACAATGAGCAGTTCTTC

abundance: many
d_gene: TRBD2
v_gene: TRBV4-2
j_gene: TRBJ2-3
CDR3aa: CASSQDVSSGGADTQYF
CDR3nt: TGTGCCAGCAGCCAAGACGTGTCTAGCGGGGGTGCAGATACGCAGTATTTT

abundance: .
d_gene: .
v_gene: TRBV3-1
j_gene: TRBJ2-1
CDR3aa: CASSQGGWGATYNEQFF
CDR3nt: TGTGCCAGCAGCCAAGGGGGATGGGGGGCAACCTACAATGAGCAGTTCTTC

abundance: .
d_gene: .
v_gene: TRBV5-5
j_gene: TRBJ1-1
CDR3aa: CASSWGMGTEAFF
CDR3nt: TGTGCCAGCAGCTGGGGTATGGGCACTGAAGCTTTCTTT

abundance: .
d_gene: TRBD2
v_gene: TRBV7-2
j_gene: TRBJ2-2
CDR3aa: CASSPGLAGGQTLFF
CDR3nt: TGTGCCAGCAGCCCTGGACTAGCGGGAGGACAGACACTGTTTTTT

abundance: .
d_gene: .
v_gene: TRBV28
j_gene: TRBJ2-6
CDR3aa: CASSPGPSPSGANVLTF
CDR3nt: TGTGCCAGCAGCCCGGGACCATCCCCCTCTGGGGCCAACGTCCTGACTTTC

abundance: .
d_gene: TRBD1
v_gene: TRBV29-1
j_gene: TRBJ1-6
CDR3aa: CSVRDRGTNSPLHF
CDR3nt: TGCAGCGTCCGGGACAGGGGCACGAATTCACCCCTCCACTTT

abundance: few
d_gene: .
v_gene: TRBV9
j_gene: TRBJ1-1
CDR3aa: CASSVVDSLNTEAFF
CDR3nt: TGTGCCAGCAGCGTAGTTGACTCGCTAAACACTGAAGCTTTCTTT

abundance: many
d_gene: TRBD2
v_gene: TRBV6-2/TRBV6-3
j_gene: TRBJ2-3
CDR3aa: CASSSPTGLAGEADTQYF
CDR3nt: TGTGCCAGCAGTTCCCCAACCGGACTAGCGGGGGAGGCAGATACGCAGTATTTT

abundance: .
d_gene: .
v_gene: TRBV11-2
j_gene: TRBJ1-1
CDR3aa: CASSQQRGATEAFF
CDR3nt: TGTGCCAGCAGCCAACAAAGGGGGGCCACTGAAGCTTTCTTT

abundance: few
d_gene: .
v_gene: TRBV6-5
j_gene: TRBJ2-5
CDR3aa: CASSRERTQYF
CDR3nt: TGTGCCAGCAGTCGAGAGAGGACCCAGTACTTC

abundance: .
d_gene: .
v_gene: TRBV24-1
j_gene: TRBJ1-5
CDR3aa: CATSAGSGNQPQHF
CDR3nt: TGTGCCACCAGTGCGGGGTCGGGCAATCAGCCCCAGCATTTT

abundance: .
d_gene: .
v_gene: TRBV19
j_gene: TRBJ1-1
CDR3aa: CASNGQEGTIF
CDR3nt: TGTGCCAGTAATGGTCAGGAGGGGACGATCTTT

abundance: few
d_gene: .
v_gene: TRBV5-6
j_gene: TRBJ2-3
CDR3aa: CATNGFRTTDTQYF
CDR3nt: TGTGCCACGAATGGGTTTCGAACCACAGATACGCAGTATTTT

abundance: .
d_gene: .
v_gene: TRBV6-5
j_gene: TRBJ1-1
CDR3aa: CASSYTYTMNTEAFF
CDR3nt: TGTGCCAGCAGTTACACGTACACAATGAACACTGAAGCTTTCTTT

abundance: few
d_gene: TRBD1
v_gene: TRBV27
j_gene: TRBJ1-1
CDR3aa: CASSPNTGGGTEAFF
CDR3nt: TGTGCCAGCAGTCCCAATACAGGGGGAGGCACTGAAGCTTTCTTT